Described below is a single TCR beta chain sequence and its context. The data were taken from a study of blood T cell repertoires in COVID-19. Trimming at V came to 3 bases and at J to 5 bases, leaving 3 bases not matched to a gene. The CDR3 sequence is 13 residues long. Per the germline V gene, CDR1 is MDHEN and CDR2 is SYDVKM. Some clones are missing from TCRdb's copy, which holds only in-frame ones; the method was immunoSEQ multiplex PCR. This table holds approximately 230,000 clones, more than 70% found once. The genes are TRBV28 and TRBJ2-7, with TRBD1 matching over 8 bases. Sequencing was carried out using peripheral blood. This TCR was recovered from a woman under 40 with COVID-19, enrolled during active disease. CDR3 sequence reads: CASSLGQVNEQYF. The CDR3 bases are TGTGCCAGCAGTTTGGGACAGGTTAACGAGCAGTACTTC.